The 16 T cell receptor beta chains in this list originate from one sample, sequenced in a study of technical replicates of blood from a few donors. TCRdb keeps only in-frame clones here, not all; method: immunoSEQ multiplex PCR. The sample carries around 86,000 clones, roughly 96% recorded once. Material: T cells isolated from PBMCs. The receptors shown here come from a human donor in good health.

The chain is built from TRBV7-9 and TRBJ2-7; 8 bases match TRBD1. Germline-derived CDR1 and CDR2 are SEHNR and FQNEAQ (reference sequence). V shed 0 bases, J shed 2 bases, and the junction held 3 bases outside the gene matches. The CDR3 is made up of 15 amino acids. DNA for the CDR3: TGTGCCAGCAGCTTAGCTATGGACAGGGCCTACGAGCAGTACTTC. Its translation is CASSLAMDRAYEQYF.

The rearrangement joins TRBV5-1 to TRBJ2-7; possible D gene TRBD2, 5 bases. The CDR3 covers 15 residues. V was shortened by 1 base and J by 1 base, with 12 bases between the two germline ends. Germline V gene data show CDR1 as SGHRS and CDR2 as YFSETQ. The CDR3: CASSLRLSGSYEQYF. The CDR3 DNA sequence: TGCGCCAGCAGCTTGAGGCTGAGCGGATCCTACGAGCAGTACTTC. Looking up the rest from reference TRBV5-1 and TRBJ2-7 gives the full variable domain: KAGVTQTPRYLIKTRGQQVTLSCSPISGHRSVSWYQQTPGQGLQFLFEYFSETQRNKGNFPGRFSGRQFSNSRSEMNVSTLELGDSALYLCASSLRLSGSYEQYFGPGTRLTVT.

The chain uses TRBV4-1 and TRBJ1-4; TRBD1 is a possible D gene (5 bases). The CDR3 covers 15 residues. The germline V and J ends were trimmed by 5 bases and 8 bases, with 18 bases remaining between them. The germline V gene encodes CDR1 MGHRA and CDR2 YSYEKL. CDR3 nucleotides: TGCGCCAGCAGCTCCAAGAAAGGGGCGGGAGAAAAACTGTTTTTT. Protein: CASSSKKGAGEKLFF.

The chain's CDR3 is CASRAGTSSYNEQFF. The CDR3 DNA follows: TGCGCCAGCAGGGCCGGGACTAGCAGCTACAATGAGCAGTTCTTC. The gene calls are TRBV5-1 and TRBJ2-1, with TRBD2 matching over 9 bases. With V trimmed by 5 bases and J by 3 bases, 6 bases remained unmatched. CDR3 size: 15 residues. Germline V gene lookup returns CDR1 SGHRS and CDR2 YFSETQ.

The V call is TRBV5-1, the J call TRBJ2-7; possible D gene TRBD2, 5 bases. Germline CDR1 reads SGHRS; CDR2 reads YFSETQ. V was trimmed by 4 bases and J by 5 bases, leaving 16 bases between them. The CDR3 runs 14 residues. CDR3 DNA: TGCGCCAGCAGCCCACAGACTATCTCGGACGAGCAGTACTTC. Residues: CASSPQTISDEQYF.

The CDR3 loop reads CASSTRTAGDTEAFF. The CDR3 bases are TGTGCCAGCAGCACTAGGACGGCAGGGGATACTGAAGCTTTCTTT. The gene calls are TRBV11-2 and TRBJ1-1; D is perhaps TRBD1 (6 bases). The CDR3 length is 15 residues. V lost 5 bases, J lost 5 bases, and 18 bases lay in between. The germline V gene encodes CDR1 SGHAT and CDR2 FQNNGV.

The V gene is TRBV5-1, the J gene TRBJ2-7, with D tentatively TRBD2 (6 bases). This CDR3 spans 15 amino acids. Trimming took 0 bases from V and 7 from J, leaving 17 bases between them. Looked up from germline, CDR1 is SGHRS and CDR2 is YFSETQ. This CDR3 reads CASSLALAPVGEQYF. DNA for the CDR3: TGCGCCAGCAGCTTGGCGCTAGCGCCGGTTGGAGAGCAGTACTTC.

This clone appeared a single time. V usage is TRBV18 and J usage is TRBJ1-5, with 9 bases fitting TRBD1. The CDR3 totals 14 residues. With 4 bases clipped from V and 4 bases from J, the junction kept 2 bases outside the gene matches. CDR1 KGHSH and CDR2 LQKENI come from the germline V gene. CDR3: CASSLGTGNQPQHF. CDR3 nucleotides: TGTGCCAGCTCACTTGGGACAGGGAATCAGCCCCAGCATTTT.

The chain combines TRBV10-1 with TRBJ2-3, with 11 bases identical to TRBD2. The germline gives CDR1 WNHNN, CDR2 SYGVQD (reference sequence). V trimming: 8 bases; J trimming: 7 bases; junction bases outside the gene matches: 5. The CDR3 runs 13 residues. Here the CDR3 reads CASSGTSGYTQYF. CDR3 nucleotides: TGCGCCAGCTCCGGGACTAGCGGTTATACGCAGTATTTT.

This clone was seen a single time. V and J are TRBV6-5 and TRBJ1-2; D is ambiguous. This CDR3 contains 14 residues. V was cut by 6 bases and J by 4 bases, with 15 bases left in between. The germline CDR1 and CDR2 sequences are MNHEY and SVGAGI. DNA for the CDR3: TGTGCCAGCAGCCTAGGAGGGCAGCTCTATGGCTACACCTTC. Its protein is CASSLGGQLYGYTF.

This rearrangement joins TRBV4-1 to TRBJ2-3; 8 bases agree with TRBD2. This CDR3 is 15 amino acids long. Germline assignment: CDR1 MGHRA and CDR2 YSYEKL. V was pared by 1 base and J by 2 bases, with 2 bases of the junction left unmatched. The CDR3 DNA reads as TGCGCCAGCAGCCAAGGGCGGGGGGCCACAGATACGCAGTATTTT. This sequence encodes CASSQGRGATDTQYF.

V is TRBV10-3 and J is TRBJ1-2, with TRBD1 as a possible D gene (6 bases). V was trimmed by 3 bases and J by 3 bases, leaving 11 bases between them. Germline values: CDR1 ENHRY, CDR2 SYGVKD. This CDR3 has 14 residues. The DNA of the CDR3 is TGTGCCATCAGTGACCAGGGGCAGGACTATGGCTACACCTTC. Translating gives CAISDQGQDYGYTF.

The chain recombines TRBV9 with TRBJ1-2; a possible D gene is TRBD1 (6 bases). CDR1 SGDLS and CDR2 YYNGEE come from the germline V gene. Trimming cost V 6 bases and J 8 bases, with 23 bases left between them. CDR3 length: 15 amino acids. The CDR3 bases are TGTGCCAGCACCGCAGGATCCGACAGGTCGGAAGGCTACACCTTC. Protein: CASTAGSDRSEGYTF.

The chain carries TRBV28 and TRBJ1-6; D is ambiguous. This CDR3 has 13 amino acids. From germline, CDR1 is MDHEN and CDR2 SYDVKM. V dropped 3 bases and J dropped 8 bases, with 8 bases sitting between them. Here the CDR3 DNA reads TGTGCCAGCAGTTTGACAACTTATTCACCCCTCCACTTT. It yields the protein CASSLTTYSPLHF.

The CDR3 bases are TGTGCCAGCAGTGAAGCCGGGGGTGGCACCGGGGAGCTGTTTTTT. This codes for CASSEAGGGTGELFF. This chain uses TRBV2 with TRBJ2-2, with a possible D match to TRBD2 (6 bases). Between the trimmed V and J ends, which lost 0 bases and 4 bases, there was a span of 9 bases. Germline CDR1 SNHLY, CDR2 FYNNEI. This CDR3 has 15 residues.

The CDR3 here is CASSDSGSYLEQFF. The CDR3 DNA follows: TGCGCCAGCAGTGATAGCGGGAGTTACCTTGAGCAGTTCTTC. The chain links TRBV10-2 to TRBJ2-1, with 9 bases lining up with TRBD2. V shed 3 bases, J shed 9 bases, and the junction held 6 bases outside the gene matches. Germline V CDR1 and CDR2: WSHSY, SAAADI. The CDR3 sequence is 14 residues long.